The 26 T cell receptor beta chains given below trace back to one sample, sequenced in a study of blood T cell repertoires in COVID-19. The assay was immunoSEQ multiplex PCR, and TCRdb's table has in-frame clones only and misses some. The data hold 60,000 to 85,000 clones, with 70% to 80% observed a single time. The sequencing sample was made of peripheral blood. These receptor sequences come from a human donor in a cohort sampled during active COVID-19.

V is TRBV7-3 and J is TRBJ2-3; D is perhaps TRBD2 (6 bases). There are 13 residues in the CDR3. V lost 4 bases to trimming and J lost 8 bases, with 13 bases between them. From germline, CDR1 is SGHTA and CDR2 FQGTGA. This CDR3 is CASSSKTGGTQYF. For the CDR3, the DNA is TGTGCCAGCAGCTCCAAGACCGGGGGTACGCAGTATTTT.

The chain recombines TRBV18 with TRBJ2-7; 8 nucleotides match TRBD2. V trimming: 3 bases; J trimming: 0 bases; junction bases outside the gene matches: 4. Germline-derived CDR1 and CDR2 are KGHSH and LQKENI. CDR3 length equals 15 residues. The DNA of the CDR3 is TGTGCCAGCTCACCTCGACTAGCGACCTCCTACGAGCAGTACTTC. It encodes CASSPRLATSYEQYF.

The J gene is TRBJ1-1, the V gene TRBV28, with a weak D call TRBD1 (6 bases). Germline-derived CDR1 and CDR2 are MDHEN and SYDVKM. V lost 6 bases to trimming and J lost 6 bases, with 14 bases between them. CDR3 length: 13 residues. CDR3 protein: CASRQGQPPEAFF. CDR3 bases: TGTGCCAGCAGACAGGGACAACCCCCTGAAGCTTTCTTT. The complete variable domain, with remaining parts taken from reference TRBV28 and TRBJ1-1, reads DVKVTQSSRYLVKRTGEKVFLECVQDMDHENMFWYRQDPGLGLRLIYFSYDVKMKEKGDIPEGYSVSREKKERFSLILESASTNQTSMYLCASRQGQPPEAFFGQGTRLTVV.

The table lists this clone with a few counts. The J gene is TRBJ2-2, the V gene TRBV11-3, with 8 nucleotides matching TRBD1. This CDR3 region has 16 residues. The germline V gene encodes CDR1 SGHNT and CDR2 YENEEA. V was pared by 5 bases and J by 4 bases, with 9 bases of the junction left unmatched. CDR3 nucleotide sequence: TGTGCCAGCAGCCCTGGGACAGGCGGTTTCACCGGGGAGCTGTTTTTT. Encoded protein: CASSPGTGGFTGELFF.

The rearrangement links TRBV6-2 or TRBV6-3 to TRBJ1-1; 10 bases match TRBD1. The CDR3 spans 16 residues. Germline trimming cut 5 bases from V and 3 bases from J; bases unmatched to any gene: 9. Germline loops: CDR1 MNHEY, CDR2 SVGEGT. CDR3 in amino acids: CASSRDRGGLYTEAFF. The CDR3 coding sequence is TGTGCCAGCAGTCGGGACAGGGGAGGGCTTTACACTGAAGCTTTCTTT.

A remark on this clone: Other DNA sequences of this sample code for an identical CDR3. The rearrangement joins TRBV9 to TRBJ2-6, with D uncertain. This CDR3 spans 14 amino acids. Deletions cut 3 bases from V and 2 bases from J, with 6 bases between. Per germline, CDR1 SGDLS and CDR2 YYNGEE. In DNA, the CDR3 is TGTGCCAGCAGCGCGGGTGCTGGGGCCAACGTCCTGACTTTC. This translates into CASSAGAGANVLTF.

This chain joins TRBV2 and TRBJ2-3; D remains unclear. Trimming took off 7 bases at V and 4 bases at J, with 15 bases between the two ends. This CDR3 has 14 residues. Germline V gene lookup returns CDR1 SNHLY and CDR2 FYNNEI. The CDR3 DNA is TGTGCCAGCACCCTGAGTGGTCCGGCAGATACGCAGTATTTT. Translation: CASTLSGPADTQYF.

The chain employs TRBV10-3 and TRBJ1-2; perhaps TRBD1 as D (6 bases). CDR3 length equals 14 residues. V lost 6 bases to trimming and J lost 0 bases, with 11 bases between them. Germline V lookup: CDR1 ENHRY, CDR2 SYGVKD. CDR3 sequence (DNA): TGTGCCATCAGCGGGACACCGACTAACTATGGCTACACCTTC. Protein sequence: CAISGTPTNYGYTF.

This clone was seen once. This chain uses TRBV6-4 with TRBJ2-7; D is ambiguous. The germline V gene encodes CDR1 MRHNA and CDR2 SNTAGT. The CDR3 spans 16 residues. V was cut by 8 bases and J by 0 bases, with 20 bases left in between. The chain's CDR3 is CASEARSPRSSYEQYV. Here the CDR3 DNA reads TGTGCCAGCGAGGCACGCTCACCGAGGAGCTCCTACGAGCAGTACGTC.

The V and J genes are TRBV19 and TRBJ1-2, with D possibly TRBD1 on 6 matching bases. V lost 3 bases, J lost 3 bases, and 29 bases lay in between. Germline loops: CDR1 LNHDA, CDR2 SQIVND (reference sequence). The CDR3 is made up of 20 amino acids. The CDR3 region has the DNA TGTGCCAGTAGTATCAGGGGCGGGGGCAGGAGAGCCTCATCTGACTATGGCTACACCTTC. Protein: CASSIRGGGRRASSDYGYTF.

The V gene is TRBV11-3, the J gene TRBJ2-3; 9 bases fit TRBD1. Germline trimming cut 4 bases from V and 3 bases from J; bases unmatched to any gene: 11. CDR1 is SGHNT, CDR2 YENEEA, per germline. CDR3 length: 17 residues. CDR3 DNA: TGTGCCAGCAGCTCCCGCCCCTGGGACAGGGAAACAGATACGCAGTATTTT. Translated: CASSSRPWDRETDTQYF.

This clone was counted a few times. The gene calls are TRBV2 and TRBJ1-5, with D possibly TRBD1 on 6 matching bases. The CDR3 length is 15 residues. V lost 4 bases and J lost 4, with 14 bases in between. Germline V gene lookup returns CDR1 SNHLY and CDR2 FYNNEI. Here the CDR3 DNA reads TGTGCCAGCAGTGCCGACAGGCCCTCGAATCAGCCCCAGCATTTT. Translation gives CASSADRPSNQPQHF.

There are many counts of this clone. The V gene is TRBV20-1, the J gene TRBJ1-2, with a possible D match to TRBD1 (5 bases). V lost 3 bases and J lost 3, with 17 bases in between. Germline V CDR1 and CDR2: DFQATT, SNEGSKA (reference sequence). The CDR3 totals 15 residues. DNA for the CDR3: TGCAGTGCTAGTCTCCCGATGGCGGGGGACTATGGCTACACCTTC. This codes for CSASLPMAGDYGYTF.

The rearrangement joins TRBV5-5 to TRBJ2-1; 9 bases fit TRBD1. Germline V CDR1 and CDR2: SGHKS, YYEKEE (reference sequence). There are 16 residues in the CDR3. J was trimmed by 0 bases and V by 5 bases; bases with no gene match: 6. The CDR3 coding sequence is TGTGCCAGCAGAAAGGACAGGGGCAGCTCCTACAATGAGCAGTTCTTC. Its translation: CASRKDRGSSYNEQFF.

This clone was detected once. The rearrangement links TRBV7-2 to TRBJ2-6; D is uncertain. V lost 6 bases and J 3 bases, leaving 9 bases between the germline ends. Germline-derived CDR1 and CDR2 are SGHTA and FQGNSA. This CDR3 is built from 14 residues. The CDR3 nucleotides are TGTGCCAGCAGTCTTCCTTATGGGGCCAACGTCCTGACTTTC. This encodes CASSLPYGANVLTF.

V is TRBV19 and J is TRBJ1-2; tentatively, D is TRBD1 (6 bases). The ends were cut back, 5 bases at V and 1 base at J, with 11 bases in the middle. This CDR3 comprises 14 residues. Germline loops: CDR1 LNHDA, CDR2 SQIVND (reference sequence). The CDR3 protein is CASSSGTYNYGYTF. CDR3 nucleotide sequence: TGTGCCAGTAGTTCCGGGACATATAACTATGGCTACACCTTC.

Written as DNA, the CDR3 is TGTGCCAGCAGCTTAGCCGGGGTTGTGGAGACCCAGTACTTC. Translation gives CASSLAGVVETQYF. The chain is built from TRBV7-2 and TRBJ2-5, with a tentative D call TRBD2 (5 bases). V was pared by 0 bases and J by 5 bases, with 10 bases between. The CDR3 contains 14 residues. In germline, CDR1 is SGHTA, CDR2 FQGNSA.

The chain links TRBV4-1 to TRBJ1-1; D is perhaps TRBD1 (6 bases). This CDR3 is 15 amino acids long. Trimming shortened V by 2 bases and J by 1 base, and 11 bases separated the two germline ends. Germline CDR1 is MGHRA and CDR2 is YSYEKL. The CDR3 bases are TGCGCCAGCAGCCAACAGACAGGCTCGAACACTGAAGCTTTCTTT. Its protein product is CASSQQTGSNTEAFF.

With regard to this clone: Its ends do not fully match the called genes, so a read error is possible. CDR3 sequence reads: CASSLGASSSNEQFF. CDR3 bases: TGTGCCAGCAGCTTAGGGGCTTCGTCCTCCAATGAGCAGTTCTTC. The rearrangement joins TRBV11-2 to TRBJ2-1; no clear D gene. The CDR3 contains 15 residues. Germline CDR1 SGHAT, CDR2 FQNNGV.

The rearrangement uses TRBV5-1 and TRBJ2-1; D gene uncertain. Germline V gene lookup returns CDR1 SGHRS and CDR2 YFSETQ. V gave up 2 bases and J gave up 3 bases, with 9 bases separating them. This CDR3 comprises 14 residues. This CDR3 reads CASSFYANYNEQFF. DNA for the CDR3: TGCGCCAGCAGCTTTTATGCTAACTACAATGAGCAGTTCTTC.

The chain carries TRBV3-1 (or the pseudogene TRBV3-2) and TRBJ1-1, with 8 bases fitting TRBD1. Per the germline V gene, CDR1 is LGHDT and CDR2 is YNNKEL (reference sequence). This CDR3 comprises 14 residues. J lost 4 bases, V lost 4 bases, and 5 bases had no gene match. CDR3 DNA: TGTGCCAGCAGCCTTACAGGGGGATTCACTGAAGCTTTCTTT. Protein product: CASSLTGGFTEAFF.

The chain employs TRBV19 and TRBJ1-1; D is ambiguous. Germline V CDR1 and CDR2: LNHDA, SQIVND (reference sequence). Trimming took 7 bases from V and 1 from J, leaving 10 bases between them. CDR3 length: 13 residues. CDR3 nucleotides: TGTGCCAGTACCCGACAAGGGAACACTGAAGCTTTCTTT. The encoded protein is CASTRQGNTEAFF. Supplemented by reference TRBV19 and TRBJ1-1, the full variable domain reads DGGITQSPKYLFRKEGQNVTLSCEQNLNHDAMYWYRQDPGQGLRLIYYSQIVNDFQKGDIAEGYSVSREKKESFPLTVTSAQKNPTAFYLCASTRQGNTEAFFGQGTRLTVV.

This rearrangement joins TRBV3-1 (or the pseudogene TRBV3-2) to TRBJ2-7; 8 bases are a match to TRBD1. The V segment lost 5 bases and the J segment 3 bases; nucleotides outside the gene matches: 6. The CDR3 runs 14 residues. Germline values: CDR1 LGHDT, CDR2 YNNKEL (reference sequence). CDR3 in DNA: TGTGCCAGCAGCTTCAACAGGGGGGTCTACGAGCAGTACTTC. The encoded protein is CASSFNRGVYEQYF.

Written as DNA, the CDR3 is TGTGCCAGCGGCAGGACAGAAAGCGAGCAGTACTTC. As protein: CASGRTESEQYF. The chain is built from TRBV7-2 and TRBJ2-7; D perhaps matches TRBD1 (6 bases). The germline V and J ends were trimmed by 8 bases and 6 bases, with 14 bases remaining between them. The CDR3 extends over 12 amino acids. CDR1 is SGHTA and CDR2 is FQGNSA in the germline V gene.

The chain recombines TRBV24-1 with TRBJ2-3, with 8 bases lining up with TRBD2. Germline V lookup: CDR1 KGHDR, CDR2 SFDVKD. J gave up 6 bases and V 6 bases, and 10 bases lay outside the gene matches. The CDR3 length is 15 residues. This chain's CDR3 is CATSLSGSTVDTQYF. DNA for the CDR3: TGTGCCACCAGTCTAAGCGGGAGTACTGTGGATACGCAGTATTTT.

The chain carries TRBV7-8 and TRBJ2-1; TRBD2 matches 9 bases. With V trimmed by 6 bases and J by 5 bases, 17 bases remained unmatched. Germline CDR1 reads SGHVS; CDR2 reads FQNEAQ. The CDR3 runs 18 residues. The CDR3 reads CASRDRFAGGPGDNEQFF. CDR3 sequence (DNA): TGTGCCAGCAGGGACCGGTTTGCGGGAGGGCCCGGGGACAATGAGCAGTTCTTC.